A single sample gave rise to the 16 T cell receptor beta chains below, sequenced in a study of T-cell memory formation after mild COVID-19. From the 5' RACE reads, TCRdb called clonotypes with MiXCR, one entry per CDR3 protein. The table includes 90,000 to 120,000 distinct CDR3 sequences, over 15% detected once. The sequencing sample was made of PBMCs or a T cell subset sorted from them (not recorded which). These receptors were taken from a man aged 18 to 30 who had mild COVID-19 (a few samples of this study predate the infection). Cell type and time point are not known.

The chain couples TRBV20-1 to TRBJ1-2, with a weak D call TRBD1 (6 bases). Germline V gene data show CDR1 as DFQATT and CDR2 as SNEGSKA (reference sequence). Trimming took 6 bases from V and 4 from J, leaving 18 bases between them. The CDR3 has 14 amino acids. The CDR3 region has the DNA TGCAGTGCCTGGGGGCAGGGCAGTAGCTATGGCTACACCTTC. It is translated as CSAWGQGSSYGYTF.

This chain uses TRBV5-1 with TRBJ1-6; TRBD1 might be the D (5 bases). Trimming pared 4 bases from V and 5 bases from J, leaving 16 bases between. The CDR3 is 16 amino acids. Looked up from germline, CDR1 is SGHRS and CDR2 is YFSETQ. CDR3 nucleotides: TGCGCCAGCAGCCCGTCCGGAGACAGTGATAATTCACCCCTCCACTTT. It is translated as CASSPSGDSDNSPLHF.

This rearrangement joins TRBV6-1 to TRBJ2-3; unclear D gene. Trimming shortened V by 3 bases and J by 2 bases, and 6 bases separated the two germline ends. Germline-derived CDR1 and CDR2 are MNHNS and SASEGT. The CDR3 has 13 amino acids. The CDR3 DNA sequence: TGTGCCAGCAGTGATTCGCCCACAGATACGCAGTATTTT. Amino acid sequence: CASSDSPTDTQYF.

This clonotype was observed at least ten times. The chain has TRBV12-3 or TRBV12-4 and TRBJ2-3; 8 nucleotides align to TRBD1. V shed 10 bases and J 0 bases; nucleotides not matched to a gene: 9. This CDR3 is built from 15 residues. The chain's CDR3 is CATKYRGTSTDTQYF. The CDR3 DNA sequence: TGTGCCACCAAATACAGGGGGACGAGCACAGATACGCAGTATTTT.

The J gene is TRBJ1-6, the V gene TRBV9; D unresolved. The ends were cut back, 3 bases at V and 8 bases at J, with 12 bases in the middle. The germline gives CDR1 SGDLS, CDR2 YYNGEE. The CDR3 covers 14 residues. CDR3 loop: CASSGGMDDSPLHF. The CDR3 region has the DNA TGTGCCAGCAGCGGCGGAATGGATGATTCACCCCTCCACTTT.

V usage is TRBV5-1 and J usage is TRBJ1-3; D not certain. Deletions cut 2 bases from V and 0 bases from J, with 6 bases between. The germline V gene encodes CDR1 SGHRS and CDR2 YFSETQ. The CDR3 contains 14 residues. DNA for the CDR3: TGCGCCAGCAGCTTAGAACTCTCTGGAAACACCATATATTTT. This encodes CASSLELSGNTIYF.

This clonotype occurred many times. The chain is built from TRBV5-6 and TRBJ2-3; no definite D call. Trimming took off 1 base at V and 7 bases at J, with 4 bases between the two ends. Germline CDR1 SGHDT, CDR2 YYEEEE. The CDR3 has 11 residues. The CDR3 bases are TGTGCCAGCAGCTTGCAGCATACGCAGTATTTT. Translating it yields CASSLQHTQYF.

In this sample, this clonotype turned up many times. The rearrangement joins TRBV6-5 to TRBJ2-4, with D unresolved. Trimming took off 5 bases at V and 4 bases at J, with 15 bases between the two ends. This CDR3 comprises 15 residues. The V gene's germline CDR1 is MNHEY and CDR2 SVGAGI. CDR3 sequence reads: CASSPRATGKNIQYF. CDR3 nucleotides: TGTGCCAGCAGTCCCCGGGCCACCGGGAAAAACATTCAGTACTTC.

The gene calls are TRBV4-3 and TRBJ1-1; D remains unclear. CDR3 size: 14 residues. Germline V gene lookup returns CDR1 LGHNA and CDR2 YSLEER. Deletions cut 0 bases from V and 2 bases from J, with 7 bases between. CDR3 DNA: TGCGCCAGCAGCCAAGAGTCCTTCAACACTGAAGCTTTCTTT. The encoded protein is CASSQESFNTEAFF.

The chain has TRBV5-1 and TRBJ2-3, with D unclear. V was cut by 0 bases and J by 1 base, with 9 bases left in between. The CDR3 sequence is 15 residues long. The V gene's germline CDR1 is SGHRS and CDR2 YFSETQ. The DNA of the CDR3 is TGCGCCAGCAGCTTGGCCGATGGGGGCACAGATACGCAGTATTTT. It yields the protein CASSLADGGTDTQYF.

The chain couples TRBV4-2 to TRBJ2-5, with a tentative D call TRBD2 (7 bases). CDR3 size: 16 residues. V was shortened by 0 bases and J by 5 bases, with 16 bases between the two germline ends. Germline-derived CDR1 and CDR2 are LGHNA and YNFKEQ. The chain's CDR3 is CASSQDHRGARETQYF. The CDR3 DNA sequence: TGTGCCAGCAGCCAAGATCATCGGGGGGCGCGGGAGACCCAGTACTTC.

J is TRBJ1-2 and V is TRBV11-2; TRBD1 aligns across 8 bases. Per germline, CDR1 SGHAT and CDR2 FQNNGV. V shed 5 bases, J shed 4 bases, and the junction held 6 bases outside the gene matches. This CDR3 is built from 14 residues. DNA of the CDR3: TGTGCCAGCAGCGCCCGGACAGGGAGCTATGGCTACACCTTC. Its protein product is CASSARTGSYGYTF.

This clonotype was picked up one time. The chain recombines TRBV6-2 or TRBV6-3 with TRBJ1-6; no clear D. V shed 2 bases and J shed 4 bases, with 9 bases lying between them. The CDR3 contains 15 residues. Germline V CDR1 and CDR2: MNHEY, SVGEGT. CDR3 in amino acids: CASSYGQPYNSPLHF. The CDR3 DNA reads TGTGCCAGCAGTTACGGGCAGCCTTATAATTCACCCCTCCACTTT.

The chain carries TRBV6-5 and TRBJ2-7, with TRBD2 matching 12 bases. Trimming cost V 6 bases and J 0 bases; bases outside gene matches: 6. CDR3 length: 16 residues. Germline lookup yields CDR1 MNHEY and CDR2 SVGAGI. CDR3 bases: TGTGCCAGCAGAAAAAAACTAGCGGGAGGCTCCTACGAGCAGTACGTC. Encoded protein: CASRKKLAGGSYEQYV.

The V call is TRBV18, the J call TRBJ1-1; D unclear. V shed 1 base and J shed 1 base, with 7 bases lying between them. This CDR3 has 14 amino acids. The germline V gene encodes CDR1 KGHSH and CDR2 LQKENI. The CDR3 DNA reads TGTGCCAGCTCACCACTACAATCGAACACTGAAGCTTTCTTT. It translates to CASSPLQSNTEAFF.

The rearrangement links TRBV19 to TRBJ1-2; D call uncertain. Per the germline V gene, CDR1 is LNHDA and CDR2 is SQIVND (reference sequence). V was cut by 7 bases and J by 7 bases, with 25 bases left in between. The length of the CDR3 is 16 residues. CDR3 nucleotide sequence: TGTGCCAGTATCCTCAGCCCCAGTAGCTGGATGGGTGGCTACACCTTC. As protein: CASILSPSSWMGGYTF.